The 14 T cell receptor beta chains in this list originate from one sample, sequenced in a study of T cells after yellow fever vaccination. TCRdb reprocessed the 5' RACE reads via MiXCR and lists one record per CDR3 protein. The table records about 400,000 distinct CDR3 sequences, 6.2% of them present only once. Source: PBMCs, taken 5 days after the yellow fever booster vaccination. These receptor sequences come from a young man who received the YFV17D yellow fever vaccine.

This clonotype was detected many times. The chain has TRBV7-3 and TRBJ2-2; 9 bases map to TRBD2. Germline values: CDR1 SGHTA, CDR2 FQGTGA. The ends lost 2 bases at V and 2 bases at J; junction bases unmatched: 9. The CDR3 is 18 amino acids. CDR3 sequence: CASSLRSGRFRNTGELFF. Written as DNA, the CDR3 is TGTGCCAGCAGCTTACGGAGCGGGAGGTTTAGAAACACCGGGGAGCTGTTTTTT. The full variable domain, rest sourced from reference TRBV7-3 and TRBJ2-2, is GAGVSQTPSNKVTEKGKYVELRCDPISGHTALYWYRQSLGQGPEFLIYFQGTGAADDSGLPNDRFFAVRPEGSVSTLKIQRTERGDSAVYLCASSLRSGRFRNTGELFFGEGSRLTVL.

There are many counts of this clonotype. This chain's CDR3 is CASKEGGGETQYF. The CDR3 DNA sequence: TGCGCCAGCAAAGAGGGAGGTGGGGAGACCCAGTACTTC. The V and J genes are TRBV5-1 and TRBJ2-5, with a tentative D call TRBD2 (6 bases). The germline V gene has CDR1 SGHRS and CDR2 YFSETQ. CDR3 size: 13 residues. V was clipped by 6 bases and J by 5 bases, with 14 bases between them. Combining the CDR3 with reference TRBV5-1 and TRBJ2-5 gives the whole variable domain KAGVTQTPRYLIKTRGQQVTLSCSPISGHRSVSWYQQTPGQGLQFLFEYFSETQRNKGNFPGRFSGRQFSNSRSEMNVSTLELGDSALYLCASKEGGGETQYFGPGTRLLVL.

Only a few counts were recorded for this clonotype. The genes are TRBV12-3 or TRBV12-4 and TRBJ2-7; D unclear. Trimming left V 6 bases short and J 3 bases short, with 9 bases between. This CDR3 has 12 residues. As DNA, the CDR3 is TGTGCCAGCAGACTCCACCTCTACGAGCAGTACTTC. Its translation: CASRLHLYEQYF.

The J gene is TRBJ2-5, the V gene TRBV10-2, with TRBD1 identical over 7 bases. J gave up 7 bases and V 3 bases, and 11 bases lay outside the gene matches. This CDR3 has 15 residues. CDR1 is WSHSY and CDR2 is SAAADI in the germline V gene. The CDR3 loop is CASSDPRQGMGTQYF. The DNA for the CDR3 is TGCGCCAGCAGTGACCCTAGACAGGGAATGGGGACCCAGTACTTC.

This clonotype was seen many times. The chain employs TRBV6-1 and TRBJ2-2; 7 bases agree with TRBD1. Germline V gives CDR1 MNHNS, CDR2 SASEGT. The CDR3 runs 15 residues. V was clipped by 5 bases and J by 4 bases; unmatched bases: 7. The CDR3 DNA reads as TGTGCCAGCAGTAAACAGGGGTTAATCACCGGGGAGCTGTTTTTT. Translating gives CASSKQGLITGELFF.

This clonotype was observed at least ten times. The J gene is TRBJ2-2, the V gene TRBV7-6; 9 bases line up with TRBD2. This CDR3 is built from 22 residues. J gave up 4 bases and V 1 base, and 22 bases lay outside the gene matches. CDR1 and CDR2 (germline): SGHVS, FNYEAQ. As DNA, the CDR3 is TGTGCCAGCAGCTTAGGTCTGGTTTGGGCACGAGAGGAGCGGGAGGTCACCGGGGAGCTGTTTTTT. This gives the protein CASSLGLVWAREEREVTGELFF.

This clonotype was seen only a few times. The chain links TRBV29-1 to TRBJ2-7; D unclear. CDR3 length: 11 amino acids. From germline, CDR1 is SQVTM and CDR2 ANQGSEA. Trimming stripped 2 bases from V and 3 bases from J, with 5 bases between. The CDR3 DNA reads TGCAGCGTTGAAATTTACTACGAGCAGTACTTC. Protein: CSVEIYYEQYF.

The chain uses TRBV18 and TRBJ2-7, with D perhaps matching TRBD1 (5 bases). The CDR3 covers 12 residues. Looked up from germline, CDR1 is KGHSH and CDR2 is LQKENI. V lost 3 bases to trimming and J lost 5 bases, with 8 bases between them. CDR3 nucleotide sequence: TGTGCCAGCTCACCCTCCAGGGACGAGCAGTACTTC. Translated, it gives CASSPSRDEQYF. Variable domain in full (rest from reference TRBV18 and TRBJ2-7): NAGVMQNPRHLVRRRGQEARLRCSPMKGHSHVYWYRQLPEEGLKFMVYLQKENIIDESGMPKERFSAEFPKEGPSILRIQQVVRGDSAAYFCASSPSRDEQYFGPGTRLTVT.

This clonotype showed up many times. The rearrangement links TRBV28 to TRBJ2-2, with D perhaps TRBD1 or TRBD2 (5 bases each). Germline V gives CDR1 MDHEN, CDR2 SYDVKM. The germline V and J ends were trimmed by 6 bases and 0 bases, with 11 bases remaining between them. The CDR3 contains 15 residues. The CDR3 reads CASRSGTTNTGELFF. In nucleotides, the CDR3 is TGTGCCAGCAGGTCCGGGACGACGAACACCGGGGAGCTGTTTTTT.

This clonotype appeared a few times. The chain is built from TRBV7-9 and TRBJ2-5; possible D gene TRBD1, 5 bases. The V end was cut by 2 bases, the J end by 3 bases, with 10 bases between. Per germline, CDR1 SEHNR and CDR2 FQNEAQ (reference sequence). CDR3 size: 14 residues. DNA for the CDR3: TGTGCCAGCAGCTTAAGACAGATAAAAGAGACCCAGTACTTC. Its translation is CASSLRQIKETQYF.

This clonotype was counted only a few times. The genes are TRBV7-2 and TRBJ1-3; D is ambiguous. CDR3 length: 15 residues. V shed 4 bases and J shed 4 bases, with 14 bases lying between them. Germline CDR1 and CDR2: SGHTA and FQGNSA. The CDR3 sequence is CASSSFPHVGNTIYF. CDR3 coding DNA: TGTGCCAGCAGCTCCTTTCCCCACGTAGGAAACACCATATATTTT.

This clonotype was counted ten times or more. The CDR3 DNA follows: TGTGCCAGCAGCAAGGGGCGAGAAAACATTCAGTACTTC. Protein: CASSKGRENIQYF. The chain links TRBV7-2 to TRBJ2-4, with D perhaps TRBD1 (5 bases). Germline CDR1 SGHTA, CDR2 FQGNSA. Trimming removed 5 bases from V and 5 bases from J, with 10 bases in between. CDR3 length: 13 amino acids.

V and J are TRBV20-1 and TRBJ2-7, with no clear D. V was cut by 6 bases and J by 1 base, with 37 bases left in between. Germline V gives CDR1 DFQATT, CDR2 SNEGSKA (reference sequence). The CDR3 extends over 21 amino acids. The CDR3 DNA reads as TGCAGTGCAAACTACGGGCATGAGGTGAAACTTGACCTCTTTTTTTCCTACGAGCAGTACTTC. Its protein product is CSANYGHEVKLDLFFSYEQYF.

This clonotype occurred many times. The rearrangement joins TRBV24-1 to TRBJ2-7, with D unresolved. Germline CDR1 KGHDR, CDR2 SFDVKD. V was shortened by 6 bases and J by 5 bases, with 10 bases between the two germline ends. The CDR3 is 12 amino acids. The CDR3 sequence: CATSSFTDEQYF. Written as DNA, the CDR3 is TGTGCCACCAGTTCCTTTACTGACGAGCAGTACTTC.